This is a list of T cell receptor beta chains from one sample in a study of T-cell reconstitution after alpha-beta-depleted transplantation in children. TCRdb reprocessed the PCR reads via MiXCR and lists one record per CDR3 protein. The table shows hundreds of thousands of distinct CDR3 sequences, with approximately 19% occurring only once. The source material was PBMCs, mostly from graft donor cells, sampled 360 days after TCRalphabeta/CD19-depleted stem cell transplant. The receptors derive from a male patient between 2 and 10 years old who had a stem cell transplant for acute lymphoblastic leukemia, so the T cells may come from the graft donor. Each CDR3 is given with its conserved first and last residue. A D gene is named only where the DNA matches it firmly. Only some rows state a clone size, as once, few, many or a class for expanded clones.

v_gene	d_gene	j_gene	abundance	CDR3nt	CDR3aa
TRBV24-1	TRBD2	TRBJ2-1	few	TGTGCCACCAGTGATGCTAGCGGGGCCTCCTACAATGAGCAGTTCTTC	CATSDASGASYNEQFF
TRBV15	.	TRBJ2-6	few	TGTGCCACCAGCAGGGTTAGGGTGTTTGGGGCCAACGTCCTGACTTTC	CATSRVRVFGANVLTF
TRBV20-1	TRBD1	TRBJ2-3	.	TGCAGTGCTGAACGACAGGGCATAGTAGATACGCAGTATTTT	CSAERQGIVDTQYF
TRBV12-3/TRBV12-4	TRBD1	TRBJ2-7	.	TGTGCCAGCAGTTTCCCGGGACAGGGTCTCTACGAGCAGTACTTC	CASSFPGQGLYEQYF
TRBV6-1	.	TRBJ2-3	few	TGTGCCAGCAGGGCCGGTAGCACAGATACGCAGTATTTT	CASRAGSTDTQYF
TRBV29-1	.	TRBJ1-5	many	TGCAGCGTTGGAGGGGAGAGACAGCCCCAGCATTTT	CSVGGERQPQHF
TRBV4-1	TRBD2	TRBJ2-7	once	TGCGCCAGCAGCCAAGGAGAAGGGCTAGCGGGGTGGGAGCAGTACTTC	CASSQGEGLAGWEQYF
TRBV29-1	.	TRBJ2-7	many	TGCAGCGTTGAGCAGGAGTCCTACGAGCAGTACTTC	CSVEQESYEQYF
TRBV7-9	.	TRBJ2-5	.	TGTGCCAGCAGCCCGGACCCCCTGCGAGAGACCCAGTACTTC	CASSPDPLRETQYF
TRBV7-2	TRBD1	TRBJ1-4	few	TGTGCCAGCAGCCCAGACAGGGTGCCGGATGAAAAACTGTTTTTT	CASSPDRVPDEKLFF
TRBV12-3/TRBV12-4	TRBD1	TRBJ1-2	.	TGTGCCAGCAATCGGAACACAGGGGTCTTTAACTATGGCTACACCTTC	CASNRNTGVFNYGYTF
TRBV4-3	TRBD2	TRBJ2-3	few	TGCGCCAGCAGCCAGGGACTAGCGGGGGCAGATACGCAGTATTTT	CASSQGLAGADTQYF
TRBV6-1	.	TRBJ2-1	.	TGTGCCAGCAGCACAGGGCTGGACAATGAGCAGTTCTTC	CASSTGLDNEQFF
TRBV7-8	.	TRBJ1-2	few	TGTGCCAGCAGCTTAGCTTCAGGCTTCTATGGCTACACCTTC	CASSLASGFYGYTF
TRBV7-9	.	TRBJ2-7	.	TGTGCCAGCAGGCGGGGGCTCGAGGAGCAGTACTTC	CASRRGLEEQYF
TRBV4-1	.	TRBJ2-6	.	TGCGCCAGCAGCCAAGTGAGCTCTGGGGCCAACGTCCTGACTTTC	CASSQVSSGANVLTF
TRBV27	.	TRBJ1-1	few	TGTGCCAGCAGCACAGGGTATCTCGATGAAGCTTTCTTT	CASSTGYLDEAFF
TRBV10-3	TRBD1	TRBJ2-3	.	TGTGCCATCAGTGAGTACCGGGACAGGGGATTTTCGGATACGCAGTATTTT	CAISEYRDRGFSDTQYF
TRBV25-1	TRBD2	TRBJ2-5	.	TGTGCCAGCAGTGAGTTTAGGGGAGGGGAGACCCAGTACTTC	CASSEFRGGETQYF
TRBV5-1	.	TRBJ1-6	few	TGCGCCAGCAGCGTCGGGGAATCTTCACCCCTCCACTTT	CASSVGESSPLHF
TRBV20-1	TRBD1	TRBJ1-4	.	TGCAGTGCTAGCTTTCCGGGACAGGGGCCTGAAAAACTGTTTTTT	CSASFPGQGPEKLFF
TRBV30	.	TRBJ2-1	few	TGTGCCTGGATGTGGGGAAGTTCCTACAATGAGCAGTTCTTC	CAWMWGSSYNEQFF
TRBV6-5	.	TRBJ2-1	.	TGTGCCAGCAGCCCCGATAGCCATCGCCACAATGAGCAGTTCTTC	CASSPDSHRHNEQFF
TRBV5-1	TRBD1	TRBJ1-1	few	TGCGCCAGCAGCTTGGGGGGGACAGGTACTGAAGCTTTCTTT	CASSLGGTGTEAFF
TRBV10-3	.	TRBJ1-5	.	TGTGCCACCTCCGGGATTCCGCAATATAGCAATCAGCCCCAGCATTTT	CATSGIPQYSNQPQHF
TRBV10-3	.	TRBJ1-5	few	TGTGCCATCAGTGCGGTCAGCGAGAATCAGCCCCAGCATTTT	CAISAVSENQPQHF
TRBV5-1	TRBD2	TRBJ2-1	few	TGCGCCAGCAGCTTCGGGGCGGGAGGGAATGAGCAGTTCTTC	CASSFGAGGNEQFF
TRBV20-1	TRBD1	TRBJ1-2	many	TGCAGTGCTAGATCGCCTCCGGGACAGGGGGCTCACTATGGCTACACCTTC	CSARSPPGQGAHYGYTF
TRBV12-3/TRBV12-4	TRBD1	TRBJ2-5	.	TGTGCCAGCAGGAACAGGGGGCGGCGGGAGACCCAGTACTTC	CASRNRGRRETQYF
TRBV10-3	TRBD2	TRBJ2-1	.	TGTGCCATCAGTGGGACTAGCGGAGTCGTAGGGTTCTTC	CAISGTSGVVGFF
TRBV25-1	.	TRBJ1-6	many	TGTGCCAGCAGCTGGGTTTCAAATAATTCACCCCTCCACTTT	CASSWVSNNSPLHF
TRBV7-9	TRBD1	TRBJ1-5	.	TGTGCCAGCAGCCAGACAGGGGAGTATCAGCCCCAGCATTTT	CASSQTGEYQPQHF
TRBV5-1	TRBD2	TRBJ2-3	few	TGCGCCAGCAGCTCCCAGGGAGGGCAAAGCACAGATACGCAGTATTTT	CASSSQGGQSTDTQYF